The 18 T cell receptor beta chains reported below all come from one sample, sequenced in a study of shared clonotypes between healthy human individuals. Assay used: immunoSEQ multiplex PCR; TCRdb lists only in-frame clones, some missing. This table has 90,000 to 120,000 clones, less than 75% appearing once. Sequences were obtained from memory CD8+ T cells sorted from blood. The subset denotes: CD45RO+ cells pooled with CCR7-negative TemRA cells. The receptors were gathered from a woman in her twenties or thirties in good health.

Here the CDR3 reads CASSYVWSSYNEQFF. Written as DNA, the CDR3 is TGTGCCAGCAGTTACGTCTGGAGCTCCTACAATGAGCAGTTCTTC. V usage is TRBV6-5 and J usage is TRBJ2-1; the D is unclear. The CDR3 runs 15 residues. V was cut by 2 bases and J by 0 bases, with 8 bases left in between. Germline CDR1 and CDR2: MNHEY and SVGAGI.

The chain employs TRBV25-1 and TRBJ1-1; D gene ambiguous. Per the germline V gene, CDR1 is MGHDK and CDR2 is SYGVNS. V was trimmed by 6 bases and J by 8 bases, leaving 13 bases between them. This CDR3 is built from 12 residues. CDR3 nucleotide sequence: TGTGCCAGCAGCGACGAAAGGGTGGAAGCTTTCTTT. Its translation is CASSDERVEAFF.

This clone showed up just once. The chain's CDR3 is CASSPGWSQHF. The CDR3 region has the DNA TGTGCCAGCAGCCCGGGTTGGTCCCAGCATTTT. The chain uses TRBV28 and TRBJ1-5; D is unclear. The CDR3 runs 11 residues. V was cut by 6 bases and J by 11 bases, with 11 bases left in between. Germline V gene sequence: CDR1 MDHEN, CDR2 SYDVKM.

This clone has more than one count but fewer than ten. The rearrangement uses TRBV11-3 and TRBJ2-2; D may be TRBD2 (5 bases). Germline CDR1 is SGHNT and CDR2 is YENEEA. V lost 5 bases to trimming and J lost 3 bases, with 10 bases between them. This CDR3 is 14 amino acids long. Here the CDR3 DNA reads TGTGCCAGCAGCCCCGAGGGCTACACCGGGGAGCTGTTTTTT. This encodes CASSPEGYTGELFF.

The V and J genes are TRBV2 and TRBJ2-5; 7 positions match TRBD1. V lost 3 bases, J lost 4 bases, and 8 bases stayed unmatched. CDR1 and CDR2 (germline): SNHLY, FYNNEI. The CDR3 is 15 amino acids. CDR3 residues: CASSEDRRLRETQYF. CDR3 DNA sequence: TGTGCCAGCAGTGAGGACAGGCGATTAAGAGAGACCCAGTACTTC.

This rearrangement joins TRBV28 to TRBJ1-1, with D tentatively TRBD1 (5 bases). With 7 bases removed from V and 1 base from J, the gap between germline ends came to 10 bases. This CDR3 spans 13 amino acids. The V gene's germline CDR1 is MDHEN and CDR2 SYDVKM. The DNA of the CDR3 is TGTGCCAGCACAGGGTTTCGGAACACTGAAGCTTTCTTT. Translation gives CASTGFRNTEAFF.

This sequence joins TRBV11-1 and TRBJ2-1; TRBD2 agrees at 11 bases. V lost 4 bases to trimming and J lost 4 bases; unmatched junction nucleotides: 0. CDR3 length equals 14 residues. CDR1 and CDR2 from the germline V gene are SGHAT and FQDESV (reference sequence). The CDR3 nucleotides are TGTGCCAGCAGCTGGACTAGCGGGTACAATGAGCAGTTCTTC. Protein sequence: CASSWTSGYNEQFF.

This clone was seen many times. The chain has TRBV25-1 and TRBJ2-1; D is ambiguous. The CDR3 totals 18 residues. Germline V gives CDR1 MGHDK, CDR2 SYGVNS. V lost 1 base to trimming and J lost 0 bases, with 16 bases between them. The DNA for the CDR3 is TGTGCCAGCAGTGAATCACCAGAGGTACTGAGCTCCTACAATGAGCAGTTCTTC. It specifies CASSESPEVLSSYNEQFF.

CDR3 sequence reads: CASSQQGGPEPQHF. The CDR3 coding sequence is TGTGCCAGCAGCCAACAGGGGGGGCCAGAGCCCCAGCATTTT. This chain uses TRBV2 with TRBJ1-5, with 8 bases lining up with TRBD1. There are 14 residues in the CDR3. Germline CDR1 SNHLY, CDR2 FYNNEI. The J segment lost 8 bases and the V segment lost 6 bases, leaving 9 bases of the junction unmatched.

The gene calls are TRBV29-1 and TRBJ2-1, with no clear D. Germline lookup yields CDR1 SQVTM and CDR2 ANQGSEA. The CDR3 loop spans 15 amino acids. V shed 3 bases and J shed 0 bases, with 12 bases lying between them. The CDR3 region has the DNA TGCAGCGTTGACGTTTCCGGCAGCTCCTACAATGAGCAGTTCTTC. Protein product: CSVDVSGSSYNEQFF.

This sequence joins TRBV5-4 and TRBJ2-6; D might be TRBD1 (6 bases). V dropped 2 bases and J dropped 6 bases, with 24 bases sitting between them. CDR3 length: 19 residues. Per germline, CDR1 SGHNT and CDR2 YYREEE (reference sequence). The chain's CDR3 is CASSFRPVRQAILANVLTF. The CDR3 DNA is TGTGCCAGCAGCTTCCGACCGGTCCGACAGGCTATCCTGGCCAACGTCCTGACTTTC.

The sample holds many counts of this clone. The chain has TRBV6-5 and TRBJ1-1; weak D call: TRBD1 (6 bases). CDR1 and CDR2 (germline): MNHEY, SVGAGI. The V gene lost 2 bases and the J gene lost 2 bases, with 9 bases spanning the gap. The CDR3 has 14 amino acids. CDR3 in amino acids: CASSYGGHNTEAFF. Here the CDR3 DNA reads TGTGCCAGCAGTTACGGGGGACATAACACTGAAGCTTTCTTT.

The rearrangement uses TRBV15 and TRBJ2-7; maybe TRBD1 (6 bases). The V end lost 4 bases, the J end lost 5 bases, and 24 bases lay between the germline ends. The CDR3 consists of 17 residues. The germline V gene encodes CDR1 LNHNV and CDR2 YYDKDF (reference sequence). This CDR3 reads CATSTGYLAGVSNEQYF. The CDR3 bases are TGTGCCACCAGCACAGGGTACCTGGCAGGGGTATCCAACGAGCAGTACTTC.

The CDR3 region is CASSLFGTSGRATYEQYF. DNA of the CDR3: TGTGCCAGCAGCCTTTTCGGGACTAGCGGGAGGGCCACCTACGAGCAGTACTTC. The chain couples TRBV28 to TRBJ2-7; 16 bases match TRBD2. The V gene end was trimmed by 6 bases and the J gene end by 2 bases; junction bases not matched to a gene: 10. Germline CDR1 reads MDHEN; CDR2 reads SYDVKM. The CDR3 loop spans 18 amino acids.

This clone appeared a single time. The rearrangement uses TRBV9 and TRBJ2-1; 9 bases line up with TRBD2. The trim removed 3 bases at V and 4 bases at J, leaving 11 bases unmatched. Germline lookup yields CDR1 SGDLS and CDR2 YYNGEE. The CDR3 has 17 residues. The CDR3 bases are TGTGCCAGCAGCGCAGTGGTGGCGGGAGGGTTTTACAATGAGCAGTTCTTC. It encodes CASSAVVAGGFYNEQFF. The full variable domain, completed using reference TRBV9 and TRBJ2-1, is DSGVTQTPKHLITATGQRVTLRCSPRSGDLSVYWYQQSLDQGLQFLIQYYNGEERAKGNILERFSAQQFPDLHSELNLSSLELGDSALYFCASSAVVAGGFYNEQFFGPGTRLTVL.

This rearrangement joins TRBV27 to TRBJ2-1; 7 bases line up with TRBD2. The CDR3 is 16 amino acids. Trimming cost V 6 bases and J 2 bases; bases outside gene matches: 10. Germline CDR1 and CDR2: MNHEY and SMNVEV (reference sequence). This chain's CDR3 is CASRPGSGTTYNEQFF. CDR3 coding DNA: TGTGCCAGCAGACCGGGGAGCGGGACCACCTACAATGAGCAGTTCTTC.

J is TRBJ2-1 and V is TRBV7-9; the match to TRBD2 covers 10 bases. Germline V gene sequence: CDR1 SEHNR, CDR2 FQNEAQ (reference sequence). The CDR3 is made up of 17 amino acids. V shed 1 base, J shed 7 bases, and the junction held 10 bases outside the gene matches. CDR3 bases: TGTGCCAGCAGCTTAGTTCGGAGCGGGAGGGCGAAAAATGAGCAGTTCTTC. It yields the protein CASSLVRSGRAKNEQFF. Full variable domain (remainder filled in from reference TRBV7-9 and TRBJ2-1): DTGVSQNPRHKITKRGQNVTFRCDPISEHNRLYWYRQTLGQGPEFLTYFQNEAQLEKSRLLSDRFSAERPKGSFSTLEIQRTEQGDSAMYLCASSLVRSGRAKNEQFFGPGTRLTVL.

In this sample, this clone turned up many times. The rearrangement links TRBV6-1 to TRBJ2-3; 7 bases align to TRBD2. V trimming: 3 bases; J trimming: 4 bases; junction bases outside the gene matches: 7. The CDR3 is made up of 15 amino acids. Germline V gene lookup returns CDR1 MNHNS and CDR2 SASEGT. The CDR3 is CASSDGGSGADTQYF. In DNA, the CDR3 is TGTGCCAGCAGTGACGGCGGGAGCGGCGCAGATACGCAGTATTTT.